The rows below give T cell receptor beta chains drawn from one sample of a study of blood T cell repertoires in COVID-19. The assay was immunoSEQ multiplex PCR, and TCRdb's table has in-frame clones only and misses some. The repertoire holds approximately 120,000 clones, with more than 75% as singletons. Specimen: peripheral blood. These receptors were collected from a woman in her 50s who had recovered from COVID-19. CDR3s include the opening cysteine and the closing phenylalanine or tryptophan. D genes are given only for firm matches. The size entry is marked missing in some rows and otherwise reads once, few, many or a size class.

>NA|TRBJ2-3|NA|TRBV7-3
TGTGCCTCTTCCGCGGCTAGCACAACAGATACGCAGTATTTT
CASSAASTTDTQYF
>TRBD2|TRBJ2-1|NA|TRBV18
TGTGCCAGCTCATCACTAGCGGGAGACTACAATGAGCAGTTCTTC
CASSSLAGDYNEQFF
>NA|TRBJ1-1|NA|TRBV3-1/TRBV3-2
TGTGCCAGCAGCCACCCAGAGGGGGTTTTCACTGAAGCTTTCTTT
CASSHPEGVFTEAFF
>NA|TRBJ2-5|NA|TRBV15
TGTGCCACCAGCCGGACTATCCAAGAGACCCAGTACTTC
CATSRTIQETQYF
>TRBD2|TRBJ2-3|NA|TRBV27
TGTGCCAGCAGTCCGTACCTACTAGCGAGCTCCACAGATACGCAGTATTTT
CASSPYLLASSTDTQYF
>NA|TRBJ1-5|once|TRBV9
TGTGCCAGCAGCGTAGGCCTGACAGGCCAGCCCCAGCATTTT
CASSVGLTGQPQHF
>TRBD1|TRBJ1-6|NA|TRBV5-8
TGTGCCAGCAGCTTGTCGGGGACAGTGTATTCACCCCTCCACTTT
CASSLSGTVYSPLHF
>NA|TRBJ1-2|NA|TRBV19
TGTGCCAGTAACACTCAGGTGGGCTATGGCTACACCTTC
CASNTQVGYGYTF
>TRBD2|TRBJ2-7|NA|TRBV4-3
TGCGCCAGCAGCCCGTTCGGGGGGTCGTCAGCCTACGAGCAGTACTTC
CASSPFGGSSAYEQYF
>TRBD2|TRBJ2-1|NA|TRBV5-5
TGTGCCAGCAGTTTTGGGCTAGCGGGAGGGAGCAATGAGCAGTTCTTC
CASSFGLAGGSNEQFF
>NA|TRBJ1-1|NA|TRBV14
NA
CASSQDVGGGARTFF
>NA|TRBJ2-5|NA|TRBV2
TGTGCCAGCGGGCGGGGACGGGACTTC
CASGRGRDF
>NA|TRBJ1-6|once|TRBV3-1/TRBV3-2
TGTGCCAGCAGCCAATCACCGGGGGGTTCACCCCTCCACTTT
CASSQSPGGSPLHF
>NA|TRBJ1-1|once|TRBV2
TGTGCCAGCACTCGAACCGGCACTGAAGCTTTCTTT
CASTRTGTEAFF
>TRBD2|TRBJ2-3|NA|TRBV5-1
TGCGCCAGCAGCTTGGCTAGCGGGACAGATACGCAGTATTTT
CASSLASGTDTQYF
>NA|TRBJ1-2|NA|TRBV14
TGTGCCAGCAGCCAAGAGGTGGGCCAAGGAGGCTACACCTTC
CASSQEVGQGGYTF
>NA|TRBJ2-1|NA|TRBV24-1
TGTGCCACCAGTGATTTGTTGGGTGGAGTAACGCAGTTCTTC
CATSDLLGGVTQFF